These 24 T cell receptor beta chains were all obtained from the same sample, sequenced in a study of blood T cell repertoires in COVID-19. Clones were read by immunoSEQ multiplex PCR, and TCRdb kept only the in-frame ones, dropping some. The repertoire includes about 150,000 clones, about 83% of them detected once, and roughly 19% sits in the top ten. Source material: peripheral blood. Source of these receptors: a woman in her seventies who had recovered from COVID-19.

V gene TRBV27 combines with J gene TRBJ1-1; D call uncertain. The CDR3 loop spans 16 amino acids. Germline V gene data show CDR1 as MNHEY and CDR2 as SMNVEV (reference sequence). The V gene lost 8 bases and the J gene lost 3 bases, with 22 bases spanning the gap. CDR3 amino acids: CASGVRTARGDTEAFF. The CDR3 nucleotides read TGTGCCAGCGGCGTTCGGACTGCCCGTGGGGACACTGAAGCTTTCTTT.

CDR3 protein: CASSPTARGWDEQFF. The CDR3 nucleotides read TGTGCCAGCAGCCCGACGGCGCGGGGGTGGGATGAGCAGTTCTTC. The chain is built from TRBV7-2 and TRBJ2-1; 7 bases match TRBD2. Germline CDR1 reads SGHTA; CDR2 reads FQGNSA. The ends lost 5 bases at V and 8 bases at J; junction bases unmatched: 12. The CDR3 has 15 amino acids.

The chain uses TRBV10-1 and TRBJ2-5; D uncertain. Trimming cost V 2 bases and J 5 bases, with 6 bases left between them. Per germline, CDR1 WNHNN and CDR2 SYGVQD (reference sequence). The CDR3 sequence is 12 residues long. This chain's CDR3 is CASSETRETQYF. The CDR3 DNA sequence: TGCGCCAGCAGTGAGACCCGGGAGACCCAGTACTTC.

This chain links TRBV28 with TRBJ2-1; D gene unclear. The CDR3 has 16 amino acids. The germline CDR1 and CDR2 sequences are MDHEN and SYDVKM. Trimming left V 5 bases short and J 0 bases short, with 14 bases between. This chain's CDR3 is CASSPSSLSSYNEQFF. The DNA of the CDR3 is TGTGCCAGCAGTCCATCCTCGTTGAGCTCCTACAATGAGCAGTTCTTC. The variable domain in full, completed from reference TRBV28 and TRBJ2-1, reads DVKVTQSSRYLVKRTGEKVFLECVQDMDHENMFWYRQDPGLGLRLIYFSYDVKMKEKGDIPEGYSVSREKKERFSLILESASTNQTSMYLCASSPSSLSSYNEQFFGPGTRLTVL.

The chain is built from TRBV7-8 and TRBJ2-7; D is uncertain. This CDR3 region has 16 residues. V lost 1 base, J lost 5 bases, and 18 bases lay in between. Germline CDR1 and CDR2: SGHVS and FQNEAQ. The CDR3 coding sequence is TGTGCCAGCAGCTTAGAGTGGGCCAGGCCGCGCCACGAGCAGTACTTC. Residues: CASSLEWARPRHEQYF.

The V gene is TRBV7-2, the J gene TRBJ2-2; 8 nucleotides align to TRBD1. From germline, CDR1 is SGHTA and CDR2 FQGNSA. Losses at the gene ends were 1 base for V and 5 bases for J; bases not matched to a gene: 6. The CDR3 loop spans 16 amino acids. The CDR3 here is CASSLGTGWGTGELFF. The CDR3 DNA follows: TGTGCCAGCAGCTTAGGGACAGGGTGGGGGACCGGGGAGCTGTTTTTT. The variable domain in full, with the rest retrieved from reference TRBV7-2 and TRBJ2-2, is GAGVSQSPSNKVTEKGKDVELRCDPISGHTALYWYRQSLGQGLEFLIYFQGNSAPDKSGLPSDRFSAERTGGSVSTLTIQRTQQEDSAVYLCASSLGTGWGTGELFFGEGSRLTVL.

This chain connects TRBV3-1 (or the pseudogene TRBV3-2) to TRBJ1-4; weak D call: TRBD1 (5 bases). This CDR3 is 14 amino acids long. Germline CDR1 LGHDT, CDR2 YNNKEL (reference sequence). The V and J ends lost 4 bases and 8 bases respectively, with 14 bases between them. CDR3 loop: CASSRGQVLEKLFF. The DNA for the CDR3 is TGTGCCAGCAGCCGGGGCCAGGTTCTCGAAAAACTGTTTTTT.

The chain links TRBV7-2 to TRBJ2-1; D is possibly TRBD1 (8 bases). Germline CDR1 SGHTA, CDR2 FQGNSA. This CDR3 is 16 amino acids long. The V and J ends lost 5 bases and 5 bases respectively, with 19 bases between them. The CDR3 region is CASSPQGGTGNNEQFF. The CDR3 DNA sequence: TGTGCCAGCAGCCCACAGGGGGGGACGGGAAACAATGAGCAGTTCTTC.

The chain joins TRBV6-5 to TRBJ2-7, with a tentative D call TRBD2 (5 bases). V lost 5 bases, J lost 7 bases, and 12 bases lay in between. CDR3 length: 12 amino acids. Looked up from germline, CDR1 is MNHEY and CDR2 is SVGAGI. The CDR3 loop reads CASSRGMREQYF. CDR3 in DNA: TGTGCCAGCAGTCGGGGTATGCGTGAGCAGTACTTC.

This clone was observed a few times. The chain uses TRBV3-1 (or the pseudogene TRBV3-2) and TRBJ2-1, with 12 bases identical to TRBD2. Germline CDR1 LGHDT, CDR2 YNNKEL (reference sequence). This CDR3 is 17 amino acids long. Germline trimming cut 0 bases from V and 4 bases from J; bases unmatched to any gene: 4. The CDR3 loop reads CASSQDLGTSGYNEQFF. CDR3 DNA sequence: TGTGCCAGCAGCCAAGATCTGGGGACTAGCGGGTACAATGAGCAGTTCTTC.

The chain links TRBV15 to TRBJ2-7, with TRBD1 identical over 9 bases. V trimming: 2 bases; J trimming: 6 bases; junction bases outside the gene matches: 8. Germline CDR1 is LNHNV and CDR2 is YYDKDF (reference sequence). This CDR3 spans 15 amino acids. CDR3 coding DNA: TGTGCCACCAGCAGACAACCGGGACAGGGTAGCGAGCAGTACTTC. Translated, it gives CATSRQPGQGSEQYF.

V and J are TRBV12-5 and TRBJ2-3, with D possibly TRBD1 on 5 matching bases. From germline, CDR1 is LGHNT and CDR2 FRNRAP. There are 13 residues in the CDR3. V dropped 1 base and J dropped 6 bases, with 8 bases sitting between them. The chain's CDR3 is CASGLAGWDTQYF. CDR3 in DNA: TGTGCTAGTGGTTTGGCAGGGTGGGATACGCAGTATTTT.

The chain couples TRBV7-3 to TRBJ1-2; weak D call: TRBD1 (5 bases). The CDR3 runs to 13 residues. The V and J ends lost 5 bases and 5 bases respectively, with 12 bases between them. Germline CDR1 is SGHTA and CDR2 is FQGTGA. CDR3 nucleotide sequence: TGTGCCAGCAGCCCGGACACCGGTTATGGCTACACCTTC. Protein product: CASSPDTGYGYTF.

The chain is built from TRBV19 and TRBJ2-3, with 9 positions matching TRBD2. The CDR3 has 14 residues. CDR1 is LNHDA and CDR2 is SQIVND in the germline V gene (reference sequence). With V trimmed by 2 bases and J by 8 bases, 5 bases remained unmatched. The CDR3: CASSIRRGGPTQYF. The DNA for the CDR3 is TGTGCCAGTAGTATAAGGCGGGGGGGCCCTACGCAGTATTTT.

The genes are TRBV7-3 and TRBJ1-1, with 7 bases fitting TRBD1. The CDR3 extends over 13 amino acids. V lost 4 bases to trimming and J lost 11 bases; unmatched junction nucleotides: 10. The germline gives CDR1 SGHTA, CDR2 FQGTGA. CDR3 loop: CASSSVPGTEAFF. Written as DNA, the CDR3 is TGTGCCAGCAGCTCGGTACCCGGGACAGAGGCTTTCTTT.

V is TRBV4-1 and J is TRBJ1-2; a weak D match, TRBD1 (5 bases). Germline V lookup: CDR1 MGHRA, CDR2 YSYEKL. This CDR3 contains 15 residues. V was trimmed by 0 bases and J by 5 bases, leaving 13 bases between them. The CDR3 sequence is CASSQDAQGGYGYTF. In DNA form, the CDR3 reads TGCGCCAGCAGCCAAGATGCGCAGGGTGGGTATGGCTACACCTTC.

The chain recombines TRBV19 with TRBJ1-1; D may be TRBD1 (6 bases). Germline values: CDR1 LNHDA, CDR2 SQIVND (reference sequence). This CDR3 has 14 residues. The germline V and J ends were trimmed by 5 bases and 4 bases, with 14 bases remaining between them. CDR3 sequence reads: CASSGTRGGTEAFF. CDR3 nucleotides: TGTGCCAGTAGTGGTACCAGGGGTGGCACTGAAGCTTTCTTT. Full variable domain (outside the CDR3, taken from reference TRBV19 and TRBJ1-1): DGGITQSPKYLFRKEGQNVTLSCEQNLNHDAMYWYRQDPGQGLRLIYYSQIVNDFQKGDIAEGYSVSREKKESFPLTVTSAQKNPTAFYLCASSGTRGGTEAFFGQGTRLTVV.

The V call is TRBV29-1, the J call TRBJ2-3; 8 nucleotides align to TRBD2. The CDR3 contains 14 residues. V shed 2 bases, J shed 2 bases, and the junction held 3 bases outside the gene matches. Germline V gives CDR1 SQVTM, CDR2 ANQGSEA. CDR3 in amino acids: CSVESGGYTDTQYF. The CDR3 DNA reads as TGCAGCGTTGAATCGGGAGGGTACACAGATACGCAGTATTTT.

V and J are TRBV2 and TRBJ1-4, with D perhaps TRBD1 (6 bases). This CDR3 contains 14 residues. Trimming removed 6 bases from V and 2 bases from J, with 10 bases in between. The V gene's germline CDR1 is SNHLY and CDR2 FYNNEI. The DNA for the CDR3 is TGTGCCAGCAGGGCGGGGGCGACTAATGAAAAACTGTTTTTT. Its protein product is CASRAGATNEKLFF.

The chain is built from TRBV9 and TRBJ2-1; 8 bases line up with TRBD1. Germline trimming cut 0 bases from V and 9 bases from J; bases unmatched to any gene: 17. This CDR3 has 18 amino acids. Germline CDR1 is SGDLS and CDR2 is YYNGEE. The CDR3 nucleotides are TGTGCCAGCAGCGTAGAGGGGGTCGGGACAGGCCCCCGCGGTGAGCAGTTCTTC. The encoded protein is CASSVEGVGTGPRGEQFF.

This chain uses TRBV29-1 with TRBJ1-1; maybe TRBD1 (6 bases). The CDR3 has 13 amino acids. V was shortened by 6 bases and J by 1 base, with 12 bases between the two germline ends. In germline, CDR1 is SQVTM, CDR2 ANQGSEA. The CDR3 here is CSVHRDPNTEAFF. The DNA for the CDR3 is TGCAGCGTCCACAGGGACCCGAACACTGAAGCTTTCTTT.

This clone was seen a handful of times. The chain is built from TRBV27 and TRBJ2-2; tentative D call: TRBD1 (6 bases). This CDR3 has 17 residues. Germline loops: CDR1 MNHEY, CDR2 SMNVEV (reference sequence). V lost 4 bases and J 3 bases, leaving 18 bases between the germline ends. The CDR3 region is CASSSTGEAGHTGELFF. As DNA, the CDR3 is TGTGCCAGCAGTTCGACAGGCGAGGCGGGTCACACCGGGGAGCTGTTTTTT.

Here the CDR3 DNA reads TGTGCCAGCAGTCCCCCGGGGAGGGTCGACACTGAAGCTTTCTTT. It is translated as CASSPPGRVDTEAFF. The chain combines TRBV6-5 with TRBJ1-1; D call uncertain. Germline V gene data show CDR1 as MNHEY and CDR2 as SVGAGI. The ends were cut back, 5 bases at V and 3 bases at J, with 16 bases in the middle. This CDR3 has 15 amino acids.

This chain links TRBV4-1 with TRBJ1-1; possible D gene TRBD1, 6 bases. Germline V lookup: CDR1 MGHRA, CDR2 YSYEKL. The V gene lost 4 bases and the J gene lost 3 bases, with 9 bases spanning the gap. The CDR3 length is 13 residues. CDR3 loop: CASSPRGYTEAFF. CDR3 bases: TGCGCCAGCAGCCCCAGGGGCTACACTGAAGCTTTCTTT.